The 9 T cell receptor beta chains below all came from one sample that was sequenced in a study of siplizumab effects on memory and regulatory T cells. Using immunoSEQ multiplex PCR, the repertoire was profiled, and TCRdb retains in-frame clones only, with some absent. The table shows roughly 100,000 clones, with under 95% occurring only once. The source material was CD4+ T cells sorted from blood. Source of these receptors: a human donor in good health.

The CDR3 region is CASSLGTSGATYEQYF. The CDR3 coding sequence is TGTGCCAGCAGCTTGGGGACTAGCGGAGCAACCTACGAGCAGTACTTC. The V and J genes are TRBV5-4 and TRBJ2-7; 10 nucleotides line up with TRBD2. The germline V gene has CDR1 SGHNT and CDR2 YYREEE (reference sequence). The CDR3 is 16 amino acids. J gave up 2 bases and V 0 bases, and 5 bases lay outside the gene matches.

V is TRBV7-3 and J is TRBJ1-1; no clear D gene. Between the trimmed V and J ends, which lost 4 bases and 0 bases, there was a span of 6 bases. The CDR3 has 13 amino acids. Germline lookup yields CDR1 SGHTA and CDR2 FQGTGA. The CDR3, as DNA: TGTGCCAGCAGCTGGACGCTGAACACTGAAGCTTTCTTT. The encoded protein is CASSWTLNTEAFF.

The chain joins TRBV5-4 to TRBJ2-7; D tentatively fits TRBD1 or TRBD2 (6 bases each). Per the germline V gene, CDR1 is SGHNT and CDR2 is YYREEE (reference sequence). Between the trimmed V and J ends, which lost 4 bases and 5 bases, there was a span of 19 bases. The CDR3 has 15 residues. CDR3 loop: CASSPGLARGDEQYF. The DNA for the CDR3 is TGTGCCAGCAGCCCGGGACTTGCGAGGGGGGACGAGCAGTACTTC. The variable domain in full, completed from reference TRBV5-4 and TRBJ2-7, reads ETGVTQSPTHLIKTRGQQVTLRCSSQSGHNTVSWYQQALGQGPQFIFQYYREEENGRGNFPPRFSGLQFPNYSSELNVNALELDDSALYLCASSPGLARGDEQYFGPGTRLTVT.

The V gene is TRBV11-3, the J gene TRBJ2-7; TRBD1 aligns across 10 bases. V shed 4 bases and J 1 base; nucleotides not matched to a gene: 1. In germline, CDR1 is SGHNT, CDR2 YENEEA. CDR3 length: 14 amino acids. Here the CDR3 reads CASSWDRGSYEQYF. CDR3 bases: TGTGCCAGCAGCTGGGACAGGGGATCCTACGAGCAGTACTTC.

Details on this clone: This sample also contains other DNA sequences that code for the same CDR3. The CDR3 DNA reads as TGTGCCAGCAGTCCCCGGGACCGCTCCTACGAGCAGTACTTC. This sequence encodes CASSPRDRSYEQYF. The chain uses TRBV7-9 and TRBJ2-7; D may correspond to TRBD1 or TRBD2 (5 bases each). Trimming pared 6 bases from V and 0 bases from J, leaving 12 bases between. The CDR3 length is 14 residues. Germline assignment: CDR1 SEHNR and CDR2 FQNEAQ (reference sequence).

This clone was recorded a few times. CDR3 sequence: CASSEGQGNNSPLHF. The CDR3 coding sequence is TGTGCCAGCAGTGAAGGGCAGGGGAATAATTCACCCCTCCACTTT. The gene calls are TRBV2 and TRBJ1-6; possibly TRBD1 for D (6 bases). V was shortened by 1 base and J by 5 bases, with 9 bases between the two germline ends. Per the germline V gene, CDR1 is SNHLY and CDR2 is FYNNEI. This CDR3 has 15 amino acids.

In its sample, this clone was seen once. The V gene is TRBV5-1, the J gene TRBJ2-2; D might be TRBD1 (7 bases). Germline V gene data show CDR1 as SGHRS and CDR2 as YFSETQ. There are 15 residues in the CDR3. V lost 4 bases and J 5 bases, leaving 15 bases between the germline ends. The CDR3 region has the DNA TGCGCCAGCAGCCTGGCGGAGGGGGCGACCGGGGAGCTGTTTTTT. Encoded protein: CASSLAEGATGELFF.

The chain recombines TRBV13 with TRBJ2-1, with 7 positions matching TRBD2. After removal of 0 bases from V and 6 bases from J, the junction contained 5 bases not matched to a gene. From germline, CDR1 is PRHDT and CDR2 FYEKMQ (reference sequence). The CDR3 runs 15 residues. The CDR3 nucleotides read TGTGCCAGCAGCTTAGGACCGGCTAGCGGCAATGAGCAGTTCTTC. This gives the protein CASSLGPASGNEQFF.

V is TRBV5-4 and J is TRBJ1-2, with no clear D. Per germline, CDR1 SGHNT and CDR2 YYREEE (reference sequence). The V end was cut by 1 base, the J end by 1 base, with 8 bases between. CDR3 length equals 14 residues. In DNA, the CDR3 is TGTGCCAGCAGCTTGAAACGGTTTAACTATGGCTACACCTTC. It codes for CASSLKRFNYGYTF.